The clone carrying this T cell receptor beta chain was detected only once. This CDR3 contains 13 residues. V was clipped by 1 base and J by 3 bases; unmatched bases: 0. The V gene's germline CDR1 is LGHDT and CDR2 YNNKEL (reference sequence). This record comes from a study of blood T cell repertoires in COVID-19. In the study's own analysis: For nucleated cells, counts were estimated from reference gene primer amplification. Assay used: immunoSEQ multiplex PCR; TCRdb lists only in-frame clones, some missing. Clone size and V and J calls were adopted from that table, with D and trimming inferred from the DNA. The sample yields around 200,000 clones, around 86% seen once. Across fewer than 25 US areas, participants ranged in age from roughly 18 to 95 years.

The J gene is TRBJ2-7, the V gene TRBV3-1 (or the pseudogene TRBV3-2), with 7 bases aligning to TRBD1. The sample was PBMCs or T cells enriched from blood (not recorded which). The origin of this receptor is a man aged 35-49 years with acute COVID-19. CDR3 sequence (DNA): TGTGCCAGCAGCCAAGGACAGGGCTACGAGCAGTACTTC. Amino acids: CASSQGQGYEQYF.